This is a list of T cell receptor beta chains from one sample in a study of type 1 regulatory T cells. In TCRdb, the reads were re-called with MiXCR into one record per CDR3 protein. Of over 55,000 distinct CDR3 sequences listed, just under 50% are singletons. Antigens of these TCRs are unknown. Sequenced: cultured non-Tr1 T cells, either the whole culture or a sorted T cell fraction (not recorded which). All receptors come from a human donor in good health. CDR3s include the opening cysteine and the closing phenylalanine or tryptophan. The D gene is left open where the match is weak. A row's size may be missing; if present it is once, few, many or a size class.

CDR3aa	CDR3nt	v_gene	j_gene	d_gene	abundance
CASSVSSYEQFF	TGCGCCAGCAGCGTCTCTTCATATGAGCAGTTCTTC	TRBV5-1	TRBJ2-1	-	-
CASSLWGASGGAQYF	TGTGCCAGCAGCTTATGGGGTGCTAGCGGGGGAGCGCAGTACTTC	TRBV7-2	TRBJ2-7	TRBD2	few
CASTLRRSSGANVLTF	TGTGCCAGCACTCTCCGGCGCAGCTCTGGGGCCAACGTCCTGACTTTC	TRBV27	TRBJ2-6	-	-
CSVEVLAGGSGETQYF	TGCAGCGTTGAAGTCCTAGCGGGGGGATCGGGAGAGACCCAGTACTTC	TRBV29-1	TRBJ2-5	TRBD2	once
CASSERWLSGTQYF	TGTGCCAGCAGTGAAAGGTGGCTGTCTGGTACGCAGTATTTT	TRBV2	TRBJ2-3	-	-
CAWSEMTVYTGELFF	TGTGCCTGGAGTGAAATGACAGTCTACACCGGGGAGCTGTTTTTT	TRBV30	TRBJ2-2	-	-
CASSLSGRMIYGYTF	TGTGCCAGCAGCCTTTCGGGACGGATGATTTATGGCTACACCTTC	TRBV3-1	TRBJ1-2	-	-
CASSLSFFGRALLLLDYGYTF	TGTGCCAGCAGTTTGTCTTTTTTTGGCAGGGCCCTACTACTCCTCGACTATGGCTACACCTTC	TRBV12-3/TRBV12-4	TRBJ1-2	-	-
CASSIVGTSGHNEQFF	TGTGCCAGTAGTATAGTGGGGACTAGCGGGCACAATGAGCAGTTCTTC	TRBV19	TRBJ2-1	TRBD2	-
CASSLASNPAGDEQFF	TGCGCCAGCAGCTTGGCCTCAAACCCTGCAGGTGATGAGCAGTTCTTC	TRBV5-1	TRBJ2-1	-	-
CASSLRGNYGYTF	TGCGCCAGCAGCTTGCGGGGTAACTATGGCTACACCTTC	TRBV5-1	TRBJ1-2	-	few
CASSGTSGPSFGQYF	TGTGCCAGCAGCGGGACTAGCGGGCCATCTTTCGGGCAGTACTTC	TRBV2	TRBJ2-7	TRBD2	-
CAIGGTGVFSNTGELFF	TGTGCCATCGGGGGAACAGGGGTTTTCTCGAACACCGGGGAGCTGTTTTTT	TRBV10-3	TRBJ2-2	TRBD1	few
CASSRQGVVTGELFF	TGTGCCAGCAGCCGACAGGGGGTAGTCACCGGGGAGCTGTTTTTT	TRBV6-5	TRBJ2-2	TRBD1	-
CASSQAPTGSAYEQYF	TGCGCCAGCAGCCAAGCTCCCACAGGGTCTGCCTACGAGCAGTACTTC	TRBV4-1	TRBJ2-7	-	-
CASSQFPDKYEQYF	TGTGCCAGCAGCCAATTTCCGGACAAATACGAGCAGTACTTC	TRBV3-1	TRBJ2-7	-	few
CASSTGTGLNTEAFF	TGTGCCAGCAGTACCGGGACAGGGTTGAACACTGAAGCTTTCTTT	TRBV27	TRBJ1-1	TRBD1	-
CSGWTGVNEQFF	TGCAGCGGATGGACAGGGGTAAATGAGCAGTTCTTC	TRBV29-1	TRBJ2-1	TRBD1	-